This is a list of T cell receptor beta chains from one sample in a study of T cell responses to AZD1222 COVID-19 vaccine. Using immunoSEQ multiplex PCR, the repertoire was profiled, and TCRdb retains in-frame clones only, with some absent. The table lists approximately 150,000 clones, more than 85% of them singletons. Sequenced here: peripheral blood, sampled on day 0 of AZD1222 vaccination. The receptors were gathered from an adult in good health. Each CDR3 is given with its conserved first and last residue. The D gene is left open where the match is weak. The listing skips clone size in some rows; elsewhere it reads once, few, many or a size class.

-	once	TRBV19	TRBJ1-5	CASRYPSQPQHF	TGTGCCAGTAGGTATCCTTCTCAGCCCCAGCATTTT
-	-	TRBV20-1	TRBJ1-1	CSGQKNTEAFF	TGCAGTGGACAGAAGAACACTGAAGCTTTCTTT
-	-	TRBV11-1	TRBJ2-7	CASSLDGRPYEQYF	TGTGCCAGCAGCTTAGATGGGAGACCCTACGAGCAGTACTTC
-	once	TRBV30	TRBJ1-1	CAWSGGSNTEAFF	TGTGCCTGGTCGGGGGGCAGCAACACTGAAGCTTTCTTT
-	-	TRBV6-1	TRBJ2-7	CASSDYRAGVYEQYF	TGTGCCAGCAGTGATTACAGGGCTGGCGTCTACGAGCAGTACTTC
-	-	TRBV5-1	TRBJ2-3	CASSLVGDTQYF	TGCGCCAGCAGCTTGGTAGGGGATACGCAGTATTTT
-	-	TRBV6-6	TRBJ2-1	CASSTHILSYNEQFF	TGTGCCAGCAGCACCCACATCCTCTCGTACAATGAGCAGTTCTTC
TRBD1	-	TRBV2	TRBJ1-1	CASSRQGMNTEAFF	TGTGCCAGCAGTAGACAGGGAATGAACACTGAAGCTTTCTTT
-	-	TRBV29-1	TRBJ1-1	CSVENRGTNTEAFF	TGCAGCGTTGAAAACCGGGGCACGAACACTGAAGCTTTCTTT
TRBD1	once	TRBV7-2	TRBJ1-2	CASSLAFGTGLNYGYTF	TGTGCCAGCAGCTTAGCTTTCGGGACAGGGCTAAACTATGGCTACACCTTC
TRBD1	-	TRBV2	TRBJ1-5	CASSARDSFQPQHF	TGTGCCAGCAGTGCCCGGGACAGCTTTCAGCCCCAGCATTTT
TRBD1	-	TRBV7-2	TRBJ1-1	CASSSTGGPNTEAFF	TGTGCCAGCAGCTCGACAGGGGGCCCGAACACTGAAGCTTTCTTT
-	-	TRBV7-9	TRBJ1-1	CASKPGPNTEAFF	TGTGCCAGCAAGCCCGGTCCTAACACTGAAGCTTTCTTT
-	medium-sized	TRBV14	TRBJ2-3	CASSQTQFRTDTQYF	TGTGCCAGCAGCCAAACTCAATTCAGGACAGATACGCAGTATTTT
TRBD1	once	TRBV30	TRBJ1-1	CAWSVQVWGQGYLSEAFF	TGTGCCTGGAGTGTACAAGTCTGGGGACAGGGGTATCTCTCTGAAGCTTTCTTT
-	-	TRBV2	TRBJ2-3	CASDRGLTDTQYF	TGTGCCAGCGATCGAGGACTAACAGATACGCAGTATTTT
-	-	TRBV7-9	TRBJ1-5	CASSLSGNQPQHF	TGTGCCAGCAGCTTATCCGGCAATCAGCCCCAGCATTTT